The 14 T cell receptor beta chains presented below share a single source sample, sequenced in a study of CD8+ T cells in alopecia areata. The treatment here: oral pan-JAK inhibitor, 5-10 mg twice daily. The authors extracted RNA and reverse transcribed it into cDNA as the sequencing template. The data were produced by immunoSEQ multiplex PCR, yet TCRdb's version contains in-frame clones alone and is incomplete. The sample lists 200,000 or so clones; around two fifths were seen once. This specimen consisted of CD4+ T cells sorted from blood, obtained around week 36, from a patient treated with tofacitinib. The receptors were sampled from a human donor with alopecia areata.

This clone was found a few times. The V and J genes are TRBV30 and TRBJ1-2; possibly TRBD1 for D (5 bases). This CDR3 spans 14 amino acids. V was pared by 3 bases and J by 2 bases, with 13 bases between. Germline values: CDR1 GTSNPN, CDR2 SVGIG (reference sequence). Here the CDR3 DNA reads TGTGCCTGGAGGGATACAGGATTGAACTATGGCTACACCTTC. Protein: CAWRDTGLNYGYTF. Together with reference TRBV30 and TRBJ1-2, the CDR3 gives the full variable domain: SQTIHQWPATLVQPVGSPLSLECTVEGTSNPNLYWYRQAAGRGLQLLFYSVGIGQISSEVPQNLSASRPQDRQFILSSKKLLLSDSGFYLCAWRDTGLNYGYTFGSGTRLTVV.

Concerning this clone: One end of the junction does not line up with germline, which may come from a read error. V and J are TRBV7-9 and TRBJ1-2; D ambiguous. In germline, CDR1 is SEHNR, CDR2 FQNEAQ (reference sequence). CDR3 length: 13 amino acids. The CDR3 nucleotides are TGTGCCAGCAGCTTAGGGAGTAACTTTGGCTACACCTTC. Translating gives CASSLGSNFGYTF.

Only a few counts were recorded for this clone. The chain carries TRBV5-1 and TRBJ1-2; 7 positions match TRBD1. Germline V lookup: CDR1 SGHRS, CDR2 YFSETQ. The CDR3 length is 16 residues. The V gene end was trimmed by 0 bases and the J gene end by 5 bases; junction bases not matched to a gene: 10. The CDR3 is CASSLEEGAGGYGYTF. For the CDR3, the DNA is TGCGCCAGCAGCTTGGAAGAGGGGGCTGGAGGGTATGGCTACACCTTC.

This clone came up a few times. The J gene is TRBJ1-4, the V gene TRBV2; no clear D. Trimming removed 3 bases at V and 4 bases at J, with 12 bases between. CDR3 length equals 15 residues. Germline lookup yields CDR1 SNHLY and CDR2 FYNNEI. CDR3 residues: CASSELETSNEKLFF. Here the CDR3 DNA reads TGTGCCAGCAGTGAGTTGGAGACAAGTAATGAAAAACTGTTTTTT.

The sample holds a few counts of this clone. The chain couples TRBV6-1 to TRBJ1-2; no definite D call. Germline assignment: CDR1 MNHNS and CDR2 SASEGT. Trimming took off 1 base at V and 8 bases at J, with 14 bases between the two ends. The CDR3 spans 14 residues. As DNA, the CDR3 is TGTGCCAGCAGTGAAGTGGTCAGCACGCCCGGCTACACCTTC. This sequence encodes CASSEVVSTPGYTF.

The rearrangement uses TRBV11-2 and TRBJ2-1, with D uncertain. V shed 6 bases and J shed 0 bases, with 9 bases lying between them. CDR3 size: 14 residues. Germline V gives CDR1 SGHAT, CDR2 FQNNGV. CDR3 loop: CASSNRGSYNEQFF. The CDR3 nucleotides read TGTGCCAGCAGTAATCGCGGCTCCTACAATGAGCAGTTCTTC.

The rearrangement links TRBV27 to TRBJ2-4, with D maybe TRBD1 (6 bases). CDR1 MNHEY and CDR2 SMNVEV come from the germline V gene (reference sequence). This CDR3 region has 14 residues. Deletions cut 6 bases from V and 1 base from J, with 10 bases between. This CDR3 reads CASRPGEAKNIQYF. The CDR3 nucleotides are TGTGCCAGCAGGCCAGGGGAGGCCAAAAACATTCAGTACTTC.

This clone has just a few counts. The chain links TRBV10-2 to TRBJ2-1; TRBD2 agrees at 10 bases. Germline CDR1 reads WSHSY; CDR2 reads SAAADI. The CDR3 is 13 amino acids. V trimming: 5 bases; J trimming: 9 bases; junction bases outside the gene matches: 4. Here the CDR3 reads CASSSGRATEQFF. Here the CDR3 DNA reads TGCGCCAGCAGTAGCGGGAGGGCAACTGAGCAGTTCTTC.

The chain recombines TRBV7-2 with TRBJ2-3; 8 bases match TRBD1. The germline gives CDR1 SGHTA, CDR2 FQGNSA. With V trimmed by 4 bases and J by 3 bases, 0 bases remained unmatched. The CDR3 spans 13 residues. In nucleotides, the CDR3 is TGTGCCAGCAGCTGGGACAGGACAGATACGCAGTATTTT. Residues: CASSWDRTDTQYF.

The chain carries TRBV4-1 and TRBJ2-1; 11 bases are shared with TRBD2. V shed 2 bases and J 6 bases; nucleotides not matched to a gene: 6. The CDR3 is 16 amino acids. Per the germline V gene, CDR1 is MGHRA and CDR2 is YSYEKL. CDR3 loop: CASSQLSGRVGNEQFF. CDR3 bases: TGCGCCAGCAGCCAACTTAGCGGGAGGGTAGGCAATGAGCAGTTCTTC.

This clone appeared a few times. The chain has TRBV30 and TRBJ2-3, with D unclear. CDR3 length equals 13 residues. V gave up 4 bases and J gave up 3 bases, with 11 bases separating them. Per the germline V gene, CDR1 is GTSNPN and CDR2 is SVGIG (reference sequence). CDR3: CAWNPRPTDTQYF. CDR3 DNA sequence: TGTGCCTGGAACCCTAGGCCAACAGATACGCAGTATTTT.

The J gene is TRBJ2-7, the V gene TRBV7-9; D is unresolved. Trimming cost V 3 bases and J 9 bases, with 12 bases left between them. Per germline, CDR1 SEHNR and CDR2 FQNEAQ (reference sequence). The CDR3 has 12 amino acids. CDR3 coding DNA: TGTGCCAGCAGCTTCCCCGACTTGGGGCAGTACTTC. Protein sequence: CASSFPDLGQYF.

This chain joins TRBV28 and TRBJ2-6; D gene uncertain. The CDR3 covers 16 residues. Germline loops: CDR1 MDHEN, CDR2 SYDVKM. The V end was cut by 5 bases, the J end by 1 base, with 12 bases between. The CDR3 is CASSTPGRSGANVLTF. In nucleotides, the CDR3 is TGTGCCAGCAGTACCCCCGGGCGTTCTGGGGCCAACGTCCTGACTTTC. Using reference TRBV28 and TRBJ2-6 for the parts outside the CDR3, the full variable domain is DVKVTQSSRYLVKRTGEKVFLECVQDMDHENMFWYRQDPGLGLRLIYFSYDVKMKEKGDIPEGYSVSREKKERFSLILESASTNQTSMYLCASSTPGRSGANVLTFGAGSRLTVL.

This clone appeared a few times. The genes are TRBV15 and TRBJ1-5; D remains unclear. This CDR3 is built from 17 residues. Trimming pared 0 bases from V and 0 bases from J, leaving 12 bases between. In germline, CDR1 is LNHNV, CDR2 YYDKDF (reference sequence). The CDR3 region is CATSRDGYGYSNQPQHF. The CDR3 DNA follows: TGTGCCACCAGCAGAGATGGGTACGGATATAGCAATCAGCCCCAGCATTTT.